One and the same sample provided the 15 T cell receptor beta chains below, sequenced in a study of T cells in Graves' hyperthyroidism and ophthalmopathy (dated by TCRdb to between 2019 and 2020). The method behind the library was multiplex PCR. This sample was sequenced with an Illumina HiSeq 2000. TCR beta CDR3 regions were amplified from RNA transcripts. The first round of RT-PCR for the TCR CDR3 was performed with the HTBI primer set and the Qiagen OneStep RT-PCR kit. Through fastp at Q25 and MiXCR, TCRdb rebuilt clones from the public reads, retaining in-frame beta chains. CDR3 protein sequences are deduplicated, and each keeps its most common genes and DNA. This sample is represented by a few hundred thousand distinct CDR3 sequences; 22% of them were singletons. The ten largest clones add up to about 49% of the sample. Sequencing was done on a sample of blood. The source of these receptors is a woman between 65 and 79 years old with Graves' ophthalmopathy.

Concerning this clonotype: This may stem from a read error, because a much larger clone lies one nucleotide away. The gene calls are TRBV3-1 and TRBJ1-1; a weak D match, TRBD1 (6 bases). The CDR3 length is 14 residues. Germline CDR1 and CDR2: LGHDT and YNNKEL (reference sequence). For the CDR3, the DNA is TGTGCCAACAGCCAGTCCCAGGGGAGCACTGAAGCTTTCTTT. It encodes CANSQSQGSTEAFF.

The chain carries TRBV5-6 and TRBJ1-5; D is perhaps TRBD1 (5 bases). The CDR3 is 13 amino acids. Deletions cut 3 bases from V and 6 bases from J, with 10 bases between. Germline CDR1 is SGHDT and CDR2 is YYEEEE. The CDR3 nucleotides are TGTGCCAGCAGCTCCAGGGCCAGTCAGCCCCAGCATTTT. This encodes CASSSRASQPQHF.

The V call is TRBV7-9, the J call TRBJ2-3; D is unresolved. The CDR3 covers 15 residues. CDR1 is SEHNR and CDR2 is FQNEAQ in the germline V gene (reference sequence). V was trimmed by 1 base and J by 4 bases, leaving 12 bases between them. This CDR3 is CASSLGGLRSDTQYF. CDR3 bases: TGTGCCAGCAGCTTAGGTGGGCTAAGGTCAGATACGCAGTATTTT.

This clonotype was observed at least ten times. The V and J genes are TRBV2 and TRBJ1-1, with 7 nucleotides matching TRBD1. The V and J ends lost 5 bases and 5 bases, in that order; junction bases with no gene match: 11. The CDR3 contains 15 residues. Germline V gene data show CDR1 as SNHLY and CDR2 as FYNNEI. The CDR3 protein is CASSPTGTGLTEAFF. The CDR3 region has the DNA TGTGCCAGCAGTCCGACAGGGACGGGGTTAACTGAAGCTTTCTTT.

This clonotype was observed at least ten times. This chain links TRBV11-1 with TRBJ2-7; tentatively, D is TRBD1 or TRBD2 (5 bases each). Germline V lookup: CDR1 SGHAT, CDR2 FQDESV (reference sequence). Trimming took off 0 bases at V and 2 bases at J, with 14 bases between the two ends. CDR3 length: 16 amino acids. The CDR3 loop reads CASSLAVSGTAYEQYF. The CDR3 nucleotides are TGTGCCAGCAGCTTAGCGGTCTCAGGGACCGCCTACGAGCAGTACTTC. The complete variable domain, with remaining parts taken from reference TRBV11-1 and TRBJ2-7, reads EAEVAQSPRYKITEKSQAVAFWCDPISGHATLYWYRQILGQGPELLVQFQDESVVDDSQLPKDRFSAERLKGVDSTLKIQPAELGDSAMYLCASSLAVSGTAYEQYFGPGTRLTVT.

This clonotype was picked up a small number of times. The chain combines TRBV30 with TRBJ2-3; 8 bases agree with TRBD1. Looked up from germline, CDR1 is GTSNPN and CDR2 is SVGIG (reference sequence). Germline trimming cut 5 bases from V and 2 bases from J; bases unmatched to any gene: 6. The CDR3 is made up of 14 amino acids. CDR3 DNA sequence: TGTGCCTGGGGAGGGACAGGTTTCACAGATACGCAGTATTTT. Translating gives CAWGGTGFTDTQYF.

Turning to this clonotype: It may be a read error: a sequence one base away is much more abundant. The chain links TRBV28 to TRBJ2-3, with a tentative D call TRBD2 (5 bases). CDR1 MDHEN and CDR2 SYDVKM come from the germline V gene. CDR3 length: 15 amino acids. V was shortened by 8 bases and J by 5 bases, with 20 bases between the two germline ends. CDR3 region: CASAGVKVAGDTQYF. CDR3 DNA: TGTGCCAGCGCCGGCGTAAAGGTCGCGGGAGATACGCAGTATTTT.

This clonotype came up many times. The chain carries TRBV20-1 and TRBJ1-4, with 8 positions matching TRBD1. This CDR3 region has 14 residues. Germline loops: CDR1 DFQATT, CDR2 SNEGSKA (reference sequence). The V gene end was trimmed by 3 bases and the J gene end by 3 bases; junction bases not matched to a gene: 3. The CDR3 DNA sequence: TGCAGTGCTAGCAGGGGACAGGCTAATGAAAAACTGTTTTTT. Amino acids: CSASRGQANEKLFF.

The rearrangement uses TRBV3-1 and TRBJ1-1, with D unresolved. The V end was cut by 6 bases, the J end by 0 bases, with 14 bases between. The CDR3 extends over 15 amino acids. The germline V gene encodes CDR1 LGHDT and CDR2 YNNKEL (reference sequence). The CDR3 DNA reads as TGTGCCAGCAGTCACGGCGGCAGGTTGAACACTGAAGCTTTCTTT. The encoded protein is CASSHGGRLNTEAFF.

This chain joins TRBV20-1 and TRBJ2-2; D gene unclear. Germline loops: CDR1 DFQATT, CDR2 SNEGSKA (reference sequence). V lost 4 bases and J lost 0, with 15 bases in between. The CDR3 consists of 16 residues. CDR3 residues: CSATDRTAANTGELFF. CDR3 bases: TGCAGTGCTACTGATAGGACGGCCGCGAACACCGGGGAGCTGTTTTTT.

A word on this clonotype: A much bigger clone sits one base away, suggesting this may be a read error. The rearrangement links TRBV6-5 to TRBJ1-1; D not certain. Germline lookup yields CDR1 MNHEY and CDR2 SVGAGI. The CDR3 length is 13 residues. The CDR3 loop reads CASSYSSFTEASF. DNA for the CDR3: TGTGCCAGCAGTTACTCGAGTTTCACCGAAGCTTCCTTT.

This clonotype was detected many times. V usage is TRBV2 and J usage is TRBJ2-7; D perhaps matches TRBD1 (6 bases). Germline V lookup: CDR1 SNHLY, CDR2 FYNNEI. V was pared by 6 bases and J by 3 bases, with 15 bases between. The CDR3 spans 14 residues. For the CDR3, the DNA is TGTGCCAGCAGGGTGGACAGAATCGGCTACGAGCAGTACTTC. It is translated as CASRVDRIGYEQYF. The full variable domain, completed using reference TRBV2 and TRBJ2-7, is EPEVTQTPSHQVTQMGQEVILRCVPISNHLYFYWYRQILGQKVEFLVSFYNNEISEKSEIFDDQFSVERPDGSNFTLKIRSTKLEDSAMYFCASRVDRIGYEQYFGPGTRLTVT.

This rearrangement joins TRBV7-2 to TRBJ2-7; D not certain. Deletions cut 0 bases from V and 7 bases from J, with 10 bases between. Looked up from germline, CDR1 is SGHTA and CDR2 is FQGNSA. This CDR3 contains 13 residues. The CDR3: CASSLAPGGEQYF. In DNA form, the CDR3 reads TGTGCCAGCAGCTTAGCGCCCGGCGGTGAGCAGTACTTC.

The CDR3 is CASSENGRASEQYF. Here the CDR3 DNA reads TGTGCCAGCAGTGAAAACGGGAGGGCCTCCGAGCAGTACTTC. The chain recombines TRBV2 with TRBJ2-7; 8 bases map to TRBD2. The CDR3 loop spans 14 amino acids. Trimming cost V 2 bases and J 6 bases; bases outside gene matches: 6. Germline V gene lookup returns CDR1 SNHLY and CDR2 FYNNEI.

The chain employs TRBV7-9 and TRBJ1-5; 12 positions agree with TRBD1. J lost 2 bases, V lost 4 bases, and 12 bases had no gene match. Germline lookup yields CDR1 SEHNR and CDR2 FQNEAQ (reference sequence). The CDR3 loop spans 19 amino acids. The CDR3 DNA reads TGTGCCAGCAGCTCAGTCCCGGGACAGGGGGCCTCTCGCAATCAGCCCCAGCATTTT. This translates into CASSSVPGQGASRNQPQHF. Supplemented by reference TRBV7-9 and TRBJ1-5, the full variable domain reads DTGVSQNPRHKITKRGQNVTFRCDPISEHNRLYWYRQTLGQGPEFLTYFQNEAQLEKSRLLSDRFSAERPKGSFSTLEIQRTEQGDSAMYLCASSSVPGQGASRNQPQHFGDGTRLSIL.